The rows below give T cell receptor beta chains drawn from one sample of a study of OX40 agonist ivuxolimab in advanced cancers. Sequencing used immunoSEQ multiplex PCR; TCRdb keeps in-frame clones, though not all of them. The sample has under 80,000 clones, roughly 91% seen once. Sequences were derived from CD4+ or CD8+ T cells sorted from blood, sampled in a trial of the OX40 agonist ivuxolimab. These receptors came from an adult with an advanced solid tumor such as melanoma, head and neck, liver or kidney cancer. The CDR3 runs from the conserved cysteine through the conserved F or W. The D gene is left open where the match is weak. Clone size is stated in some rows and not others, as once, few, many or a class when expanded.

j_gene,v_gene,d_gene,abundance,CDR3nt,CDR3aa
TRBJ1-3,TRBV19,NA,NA,TGTGCCAGTAGTATCCCGACGGAGTACTCTGGAAACACCATATATTTT,CASSIPTEYSGNTIYF
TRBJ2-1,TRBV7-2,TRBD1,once,TGTGCCAGCAGCTTCTCAGGGGGCTATGAGCAGTTCTTC,CASSFSGGYEQFF
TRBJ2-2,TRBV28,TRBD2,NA,TGTGCCAGCAGTTTATCAAGCGGGGCGGGTACCGGGGAGCTGTTTTTT,CASSLSSGAGTGELFF
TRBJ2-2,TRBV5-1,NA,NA,TGCGCCAGCAGCCAGACAGGCCCCCCAGCCGGGGAGCTGTTTTTT,CASSQTGPPAGELFF
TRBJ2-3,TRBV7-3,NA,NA,TGTGCCAGCAGCTTAACGGGTCCCACAGATACGCAGTATTTT,CASSLTGPTDTQYF
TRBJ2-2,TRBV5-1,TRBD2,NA,TGCGCCAGCAGCTTGAATTGGGGGACTAGCGGAGTGAACACCGGGGAGCTGTTTTTT,CASSLNWGTSGVNTGELFF
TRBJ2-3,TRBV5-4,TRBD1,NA,TGTGCCAGCAGCTCCCAGACAGGGGACGCAGATACGCAGTATTTT,CASSSQTGDADTQYF
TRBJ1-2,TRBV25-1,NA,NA,TGTGCCAGCAGTGCTGTTGCAGGCGATTACTATGGCTACACCTTC,CASSAVAGDYYGYTF
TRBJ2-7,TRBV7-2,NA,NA,TGTGCCAGCAGCTTAGTTCCCGGGGCCGCCTACGAGCAGTACTTC,CASSLVPGAAYEQYF
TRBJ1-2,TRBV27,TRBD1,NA,TGTGCCAGCAGTGCCCGACAGGGATGGGCCTATGGCTACACCTTC,CASSARQGWAYGYTF
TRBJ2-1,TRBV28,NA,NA,TGTGCCAGCAGTCAGGGGAGCTCCTACAATGAGCAGTTCTTC,CASSQGSSYNEQFF
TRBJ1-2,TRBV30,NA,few,TGTGCCTGGAAAGGGCCAGCTAACTATGGCTACACCTTC,CAWKGPANYGYTF
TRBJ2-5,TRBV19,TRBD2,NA,TGTGCCAGTGGACTAGTATCCGCCCGAGAGACCCAGTACTTC,CASGLVSARETQYF
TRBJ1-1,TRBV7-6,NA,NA,TGTGCCAGCAGCAGGGGACTCCCGAACACTGAAGCTTTCTTT,CASSRGLPNTEAFF